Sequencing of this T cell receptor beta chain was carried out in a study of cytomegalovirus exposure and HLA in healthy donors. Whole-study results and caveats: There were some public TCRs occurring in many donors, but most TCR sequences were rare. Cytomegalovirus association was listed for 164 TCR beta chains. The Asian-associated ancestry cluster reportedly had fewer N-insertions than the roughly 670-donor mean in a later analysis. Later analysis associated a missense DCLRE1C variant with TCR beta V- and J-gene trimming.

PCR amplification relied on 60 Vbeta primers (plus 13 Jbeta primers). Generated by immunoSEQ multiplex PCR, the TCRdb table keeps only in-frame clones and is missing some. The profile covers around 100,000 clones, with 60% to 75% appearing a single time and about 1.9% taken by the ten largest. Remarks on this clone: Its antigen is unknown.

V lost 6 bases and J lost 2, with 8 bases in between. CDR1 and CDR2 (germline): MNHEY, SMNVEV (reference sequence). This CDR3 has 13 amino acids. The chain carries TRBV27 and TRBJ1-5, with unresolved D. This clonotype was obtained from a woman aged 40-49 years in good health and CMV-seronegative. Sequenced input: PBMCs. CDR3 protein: CASRMAGNQPQHF. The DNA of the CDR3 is TGTGCCAGCAGGATGGCGGGCAATCAGCCCCAGCATTTT.